This TCR beta chain was obtained from a study of blood T cell repertoires in COVID-19. On the study more broadly: Donors in the United States, Italy and Spain gave samples during acute or convalescent COVID-19. Sample material is recorded as cDNA or gDNA derived from T cells, B-cell-depleted T cells, or PBMCs.

CDR3 length equals 14 residues. The trim removed 7 bases at V and 4 bases at J, leaving 5 bases unmatched. Germline-derived CDR1 and CDR2 are ENHRY and SYGVKD. As handled by the study authors: From reference gene primer amplification, estimates of nucleated cell counts were derived. Measured with immunoSEQ multiplex PCR; TCRdb has only the in-frame clones, and not every one. That table is the source of V, J and clone size, and D and trimming were worked out from the DNA. The data show around 270,000 clones, about 85% seen once. The rearrangement joins TRBV10-3 to TRBJ2-3; 10 positions match TRBD2. The clonotype originates from a man in his 60s with acute or convalescent COVID-19. Sequencing used peripheral blood. This CDR3 is CAIKSSGGADTQYF. Written as DNA, the CDR3 is TGTGCCATCAAGTCTAGCGGGGGCGCAGATACGCAGTATTTT.